The clone carrying this T cell receptor beta chain was seen many times. Its matching antigen is unknown. This record belongs to a study of early T cells in non-severe SARS-CoV-2 infection. With 0 bases clipped from V and 4 bases from J, the junction kept 2 bases outside the gene matches. Germline V lookup: CDR1 LGHNA, CDR2 YSLEER. This CDR3 is built from 16 residues. Study results and limitations: Anti-spike CD8 responses were favored by VDJdb matching, which missed private and CD4 specificities.

From the 5' RACE reads, TCRdb called clonotypes with MiXCR, one entry per CDR3 protein. The sample consists of 40,000 to 45,000 distinct CDR3 sequences, more than 10% of them appearing once. V gene TRBV4-3 combines with J gene TRBJ2-6, with 8 nucleotides matching TRBD1. Sequencing was performed on whole blood. The TCR comes from an adult who was a healthcare worker with PCR-confirmed SARS-CoV-2 infection or an uninfected control (not recorded which). The CDR3 region has the DNA TGCGCCAGCAGCCAAGACAGGGGGCAAGGGGCCAACGTCCTGACTTTC. As protein: CASSQDRGQGANVLTF.